This section outlines one TCR beta chain sequence together with its context. What it recognizes is unknown. Sequenced by immunoSEQ multiplex PCR; TCRdb stores in-frame clones only, minus some. The sample includes roughly 150,000 clones, 88% seen only once; the top ten take about 3.4%. The data are from a study of T cell responses to AZD1222 COVID-19 vaccine. Broader study findings: Spike-wide vaccine-associated CD4 TCRs dominated at 160-218 and 743-854.

The CDR3 runs to 15 residues. Sequences were derived from peripheral blood, sampled 28 days after the second AZD1222 dose. The chain links TRBV12-2 to TRBJ1-5. TRBV12-2 is designated a pseudogene. This clonotype originated in an adult who received the AZD1222 COVID-19 vaccine. The CDR3 DNA reads TGTGCAAGTCTAGACATTCGGGGGGGTATTCAGCCCCAGCATTTT. Protein: CASLDIRGGIQPQHF.